The 10 T cell receptor beta chains below were found in one sample sequenced in a study of patients and donors after allogeneic stem cell transplantation. MiXCR, applied by TCRdb to the RT-PCR reads, yields one record per CDR3 protein. The table lists 920,000 or so distinct CDR3 sequences, about a sixth of them singletons, with 5% to 6.5% in the top ten. The sequenced sample was blood, either unsorted or a sorted T cell fraction (not recorded which). The source of these receptors is a human donor who was either an allogeneic HSCT recipient or a stem cell or donor lymphocyte infusion donor (not recorded which). It is not recorded whose cells these are; they may come from a transplant donor.

This clonotype occurred a few times. This chain uses TRBV4-3 with TRBJ1-5; 9 nucleotides align to TRBD1. The V gene's germline CDR1 is LGHNA and CDR2 YSLEER. This CDR3 is 17 amino acids long. J gave up 8 bases and V 3 bases, and 14 bases lay outside the gene matches. CDR3 region: CASSQGVGTGNIKPQHF. Written as DNA, the CDR3 is TGCGCCAGCAGCCAGGGAGTCGGGACAGGGAACATCAAGCCCCAGCATTTT.

The genes are TRBV11-2 and TRBJ2-3; D is unclear. Per germline, CDR1 SGHAT and CDR2 FQNNGV. Trimming took off 5 bases at V and 2 bases at J, with 11 bases between the two ends. The CDR3 sequence is 14 residues long. The CDR3 protein is CASSRIGPTDTQYF. The CDR3 nucleotides read TGTGCCAGCAGCCGGATAGGACCCACAGATACGCAGTATTTT.

V and J are TRBV27 and TRBJ2-3; 7 nucleotides line up with TRBD2. The CDR3 contains 13 residues. From germline, CDR1 is MNHEY and CDR2 SMNVEV (reference sequence). V was clipped by 6 bases and J by 2 bases; unmatched bases: 2. The CDR3 DNA reads as TGTGCCAGCAGGGGGAGGGCCACAGATACGCAGTATTTT. Protein: CASRGRATDTQYF.

The V gene is TRBV5-5, the J gene TRBJ2-7; TRBD1 agrees at 7 bases. Germline CDR1 reads SGHKS; CDR2 reads YYEKEE (reference sequence). The CDR3 totals 15 residues. V lost 3 bases to trimming and J lost 3 bases; unmatched junction nucleotides: 9. CDR3 sequence: CASSWDSNLDYEQYF. Here the CDR3 DNA reads TGTGCCAGCAGCTGGGACAGTAATCTTGACTACGAGCAGTACTTC.

The rearrangement links TRBV19 to TRBJ2-7, with TRBD2 matching over 7 bases. Germline loops: CDR1 LNHDA, CDR2 SQIVND (reference sequence). Losses at the gene ends were 1 base for V and 3 bases for J; bases not matched to a gene: 3. This CDR3 region has 14 residues. The CDR3 region is CASSIAGGDYEQYF. CDR3 sequence (DNA): TGTGCCAGTAGTATAGCGGGAGGAGACTACGAGCAGTACTTC.

This clonotype was counted only a few times. This chain joins TRBV20-1 and TRBJ2-2; 10 bases line up with TRBD2. The length of the CDR3 is 15 residues. Trimming cost V 7 bases and J 5 bases; bases outside gene matches: 10. Germline loops: CDR1 DFQATT, CDR2 SNEGSKA (reference sequence). CDR3 loop: CSVSLAGVGTGELFF. The CDR3 DNA follows: TGCAGTGTTTCCCTAGCGGGAGTAGGGACCGGGGAGCTGTTTTTT.

This chain links TRBV4-2 with TRBJ2-2, with D maybe TRBD2 (6 bases). V was clipped by 6 bases and J by 5 bases, with 19 bases between them. Germline CDR1 and CDR2: LGHNA and YNFKEQ. This CDR3 is 16 amino acids long. The CDR3 region has the DNA TGTGCCAGCAGGGACCTTAGCGGCCGGGGAACCGGGGAGCTGTTTTTT. Residues: CASRDLSGRGTGELFF.

CDR3 sequence (DNA): TGTGCCGCCAACTCGAACCACTACGAGCAGTACTTC. Translating it yields CAANSNHYEQYF. The chain combines TRBV6-5 with TRBJ2-7; no clear D gene. This CDR3 is 12 amino acids long. Trimming removed 11 bases from V and 3 bases from J, with 14 bases in between. The germline CDR1 and CDR2 sequences are MNHEY and SVGAGI.

The genes are TRBV7-6 and TRBJ1-1; TRBD1 matches at 10 bases. The CDR3 is 18 residues long. The trim removed 1 base at V and 5 bases at J, leaving 13 bases unmatched. CDR1 and CDR2 (germline): SGHVS, FNYEAQ. The CDR3 loop reads CASSLVSTGGVWETEAFF. The DNA for the CDR3 is TGTGCCAGCAGCTTAGTCTCGACAGGGGGCGTTTGGGAGACTGAAGCTTTCTTT.

This clonotype was seen a handful of times. V gene TRBV20-1 combines with J gene TRBJ2-3; 7 bases map to TRBD1. The ends lost 3 bases at V and 0 bases at J; junction bases unmatched: 6. This CDR3 has 15 residues. CDR1 is DFQATT, CDR2 SNEGSKA, per germline (reference sequence). CDR3 in amino acids: CSASVPGQSTDTQYF. The CDR3 DNA reads as TGCAGTGCTAGTGTACCGGGACAGAGCACAGATACGCAGTATTTT.